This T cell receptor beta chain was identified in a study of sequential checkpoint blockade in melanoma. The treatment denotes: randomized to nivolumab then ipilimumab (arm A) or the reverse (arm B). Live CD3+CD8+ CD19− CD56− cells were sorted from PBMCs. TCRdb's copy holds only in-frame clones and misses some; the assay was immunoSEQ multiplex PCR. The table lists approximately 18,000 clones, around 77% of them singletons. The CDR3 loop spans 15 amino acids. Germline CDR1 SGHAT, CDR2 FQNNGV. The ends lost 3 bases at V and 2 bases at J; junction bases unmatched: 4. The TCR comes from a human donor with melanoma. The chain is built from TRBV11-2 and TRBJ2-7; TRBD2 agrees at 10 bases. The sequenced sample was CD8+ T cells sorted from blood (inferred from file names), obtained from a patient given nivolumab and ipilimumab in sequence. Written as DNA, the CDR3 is TGTGCCAGCAGCTTGACTAGCGGGCCTACCTACGAGCAGTACTTC. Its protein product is CASSLTSGPTYEQYF.